These 8 T cell receptor beta chains share one sample of origin, sequenced in a study of blood T cell repertoires in COVID-19. TCRdb's copy holds only in-frame clones and misses some; the assay was immunoSEQ multiplex PCR. The sample lists a few hundred thousand clones; about 86% were seen once. Source material: peripheral blood. These receptor sequences come from a woman aged 70-85 years with COVID-19, enrolled during active disease.

The chain links TRBV5-1 to TRBJ2-5; the match to TRBD2 covers 14 bases. This CDR3 is 18 amino acids long. After removal of 4 bases from V and 1 base from J, the junction contained 9 bases not matched to a gene. Looked up from germline, CDR1 is SGHRS and CDR2 is YFSETQ. The CDR3 coding sequence is TGCGCCAGCAGCCCCCGAGGACTAGCGGGGGGCCTCCAAGAGACCCAGTACTTC. Translating gives CASSPRGLAGGLQETQYF.

The J gene is TRBJ1-6, the V gene TRBV24-1; 9 bases align to TRBD1. Germline CDR1 and CDR2: KGHDR and SFDVKD. V lost 0 bases to trimming and J lost 2 bases; unmatched junction nucleotides: 7. CDR3 length: 19 amino acids. This CDR3 reads CATSDLGTGRIPYNSPLHF. CDR3 sequence (DNA): TGTGCCACCAGTGATTTGGGGACAGGGAGGATACCCTATAATTCACCCCTCCACTTT.

This chain links TRBV27 with TRBJ2-7; D is unclear. The V end lost 2 bases, the J end lost 3 bases, and 14 bases lay between the germline ends. The CDR3 extends over 15 amino acids. Germline V gene data show CDR1 as MNHEY and CDR2 as SMNVEV (reference sequence). CDR3: CASSLGQQRFYEQYF. The CDR3 DNA sequence: TGTGCCAGCAGTTTAGGGCAGCAAAGGTTCTACGAGCAGTACTTC.

The J gene is TRBJ1-2, the V gene TRBV4-3; TRBD1 might be the D (5 bases). Germline assignment: CDR1 LGHNA and CDR2 YSLEER. V was trimmed by 1 base and J by 7 bases, leaving 13 bases between them. The CDR3 is 14 amino acids. The CDR3 DNA reads as TGCGCCAGCAGCCAAGGGGGCCCCTTAGGTGGCTACACCTTC. It yields the protein CASSQGGPLGGYTF.

As for this clone: Different DNA sequences within this sample yield the same CDR3. This chain uses TRBV19 with TRBJ2-7; 7 positions match TRBD1. The CDR3 consists of 13 residues. V dropped 6 bases and J dropped 5; count of bases not matched to a gene: 7. Germline V gene sequence: CDR1 LNHDA, CDR2 SQIVND (reference sequence). The CDR3 sequence: CASRRTGDDEQYF. Here the CDR3 DNA reads TGTGCCAGTAGAAGGACAGGTGACGACGAGCAGTACTTC.

The V call is TRBV5-1, the J call TRBJ2-7; D gene ambiguous. V was pared by 0 bases and J by 4 bases, with 8 bases between. The CDR3 is 13 residues long. CDR1 and CDR2 from the germline V gene are SGHRS and YFSETQ. CDR3 sequence (DNA): TGCGCCAGCAGCTTGGCAGAGGTTTACGAGCAGTACTTC. Translating gives CASSLAEVYEQYF.

The chain uses TRBV7-9 and TRBJ2-6; tentatively, D is TRBD1 (6 bases). V was cut by 4 bases and J by 0 bases, with 7 bases left in between. Germline V CDR1 and CDR2: SEHNR, FQNEAQ (reference sequence). The CDR3 has 15 residues. For the CDR3, the DNA is TGTGCCAGCAGCTCAGGGGACTCTGGGGCCAACGTCCTGACTTTC. Its translation is CASSSGDSGANVLTF. Supplemented by reference TRBV7-9 and TRBJ2-6, the full variable domain reads DTGVSQNPRHKITKRGQNVTFRCDPISEHNRLYWYRQTLGQGPEFLTYFQNEAQLEKSRLLSDRFSAERPKGSFSTLEIQRTEQGDSAMYLCASSSGDSGANVLTFGAGSRLTVL.

The V call is TRBV5-6, the J call TRBJ2-1; a weak D match, TRBD1 (5 bases). Germline V gene sequence: CDR1 SGHDT, CDR2 YYEEEE. The CDR3 is 13 residues long. V lost 1 base, J lost 6 bases, and 8 bases lay in between. This CDR3 reads CASSLTGTNEQFF. For the CDR3, the DNA is TGTGCCAGCAGCTTGACAGGTACCAATGAGCAGTTCTTC.